The rows below give T cell receptor beta chains drawn from one sample of a study of shared clonotypes between healthy human individuals. Produced via immunoSEQ multiplex PCR; TCRdb's table is partial and in-frame only. The sample includes roughly 1 million clones, more than 65% of them seen just once. Sequenced input: memory CD4+ T cells sorted from blood. The receptors come from a man between 18 and 29 years old in good health. Each CDR3 is given with its conserved first and last residue. D genes are given only for firm matches. Expanded clones get a size class; other rows say once, few or many, or leave the size out.

cdr3_length: 15
j_call: TRBJ2-5
v_call: TRBV5-1
clone_size: -
d_call: -
cdr3_nt: TGCGCCAGCAGCCCCACCGTTGGCTCCCAAGAGACCCAGTACTTC
cdr3_aa: CASSPTVGSQETQYF

cdr3_length: 15
j_call: TRBJ2-3
v_call: TRBV4-1
clone_size: few
d_call: -
cdr3_nt: TGCGCCAGCAGCCAAGGGTTTGGGAGCACAGATACGCAGTATTTT
cdr3_aa: CASSQGFGSTDTQYF

cdr3_length: 14
j_call: TRBJ2-2
v_call: TRBV28
clone_size: -
d_call: TRBD2
cdr3_nt: TGTGCCAGCAGCCTTAGCGGGGGAGCCGGGGAGCTGTTTTTT
cdr3_aa: CASSLSGGAGELFF

cdr3_length: 16
j_call: TRBJ2-3
v_call: TRBV6-1
clone_size: few
d_call: -
cdr3_nt: TGTGCCAGCAGTGAACTATTTGGTGGGAAGGCAGATACGCAGTATTTT
cdr3_aa: CASSELFGGKADTQYF

cdr3_length: 14
j_call: TRBJ2-3
v_call: TRBV30
clone_size: few
d_call: -
cdr3_nt: TGTGCCTGGAAACAGGGCCTACACACAGATACGCAGTATTTT
cdr3_aa: CAWKQGLHTDTQYF

cdr3_length: 15
j_call: TRBJ2-1
v_call: TRBV29-1
clone_size: few
d_call: TRBD2
cdr3_nt: TGCAGCACCTGGACTAGCGGGAGGGCCGAGGAAGAGCAGTTCTTC
cdr3_aa: CSTWTSGRAEEEQFF

cdr3_length: 16
j_call: TRBJ2-2
v_call: TRBV28
clone_size: -
d_call: -
cdr3_nt: TGTGCCAGCAGTTTCGCCTCGGGACGGTTCACCGGGGAGCTGTTTTTT
cdr3_aa: CASSFASGRFTGELFF

cdr3_length: 14
j_call: TRBJ1-4
v_call: TRBV7-2
clone_size: -
d_call: -
cdr3_nt: TGTGCCAGCAGCCCTGGGGGGGCTCGGGAAAAACTGTTTTTT
cdr3_aa: CASSPGGAREKLFF

cdr3_length: 15
j_call: TRBJ2-1
v_call: TRBV5-5
clone_size: -
d_call: TRBD2
cdr3_nt: TGTGCCAGCAGCGTAACTAGCGGCACCTACAATGAGCAGTTCTTC
cdr3_aa: CASSVTSGTYNEQFF

cdr3_length: 16
j_call: TRBJ2-7
v_call: TRBV7-9
clone_size: few
d_call: -
cdr3_nt: TGTGCCAGCAGCTTAGATTCCGTCGGGGCCCCCTACGAGCAGTACTTC
cdr3_aa: CASSLDSVGAPYEQYF

cdr3_length: 16
j_call: TRBJ1-3
v_call: TRBV18
clone_size: -
d_call: TRBD1
cdr3_nt: TGTGCCAGCTCACCGACCCTGACAGGGTCTGGAAACACCATATATTTT
cdr3_aa: CASSPTLTGSGNTIYF

cdr3_length: 16
j_call: TRBJ2-7
v_call: TRBV7-9
clone_size: -
d_call: TRBD1
cdr3_nt: TGTGCCAGCAGCATGGATCCGGGACAGGGTCGCTACGAGCAGTACTTC
cdr3_aa: CASSMDPGQGRYEQYF

cdr3_length: 11
j_call: TRBJ2-1
v_call: TRBV11-2
clone_size: -
d_call: -
cdr3_nt: TGTGCCAGCAGCCCCCGGAATGAGCAGTTCTTC
cdr3_aa: CASSPRNEQFF

cdr3_length: 19
j_call: TRBJ2-2
v_call: TRBV7-2
clone_size: -
d_call: TRBD2
cdr3_nt: TGTGCCAGCAGCTTAGCTGGGACTAGCGGGAGCAGGAACACCGGGGAGCTGTTTTTT
cdr3_aa: CASSLAGTSGSRNTGELFF

cdr3_length: 12
j_call: TRBJ2-2
v_call: TRBV5-4
clone_size: -
d_call: -
cdr3_nt: TGTGCCAGCAGTTTAGACCGGGGGGAGCTGTTTTTT
cdr3_aa: CASSLDRGELFF

cdr3_length: 15
j_call: TRBJ1-2
v_call: TRBV28
clone_size: -
d_call: -
cdr3_nt: TGTGCCAGCAGGAGACCCGGGAACGAAAACTATGGCTACACCTTC
cdr3_aa: CASRRPGNENYGYTF

cdr3_length: 13
j_call: TRBJ1-3
v_call: TRBV28
clone_size: -
d_call: TRBD1
cdr3_nt: TGTGCCAGCAAAAGGACAGGGGGCGGCACCATATATTTT
cdr3_aa: CASKRTGGGTIYF

cdr3_length: 17
j_call: TRBJ2-7
v_call: TRBV5-6
clone_size: -
d_call: -
cdr3_nt: TGTGCCAGCAGCTTGGCCCGAGGGGGATTTACTTCCTACGAGCAGTACTTC
cdr3_aa: CASSLARGGFTSYEQYF

cdr3_length: 12
j_call: TRBJ2-5
v_call: TRBV2
clone_size: -
d_call: -
cdr3_nt: TGTGCCAGCAGTGAAGCAGGAGAGACCCAGTACTTC
cdr3_aa: CASSEAGETQYF

cdr3_length: 16
j_call: TRBJ1-2
v_call: TRBV11-2
clone_size: -
d_call: -
cdr3_nt: TGTGCCAGCAGCTTAGGTTCTACCCCCGCAAGCTATGGCTACACCTTC
cdr3_aa: CASSLGSTPASYGYTF

cdr3_length: 15
j_call: TRBJ2-7
v_call: TRBV5-6
clone_size: -
d_call: TRBD1
cdr3_nt: TGTGCCAGCAGCTTGTTTTGGGACAGGGAAGGCGAGCAGTACTTC
cdr3_aa: CASSLFWDREGEQYF

cdr3_length: 14
j_call: TRBJ1-1
v_call: TRBV27
clone_size: -
d_call: TRBD1
cdr3_nt: TGTGCCAGCAGTTCCGGACAGGTCAACACTGAAGCTTTCTTT
cdr3_aa: CASSSGQVNTEAFF

cdr3_length: 14
j_call: TRBJ2-7
v_call: TRBV6-6
clone_size: few
d_call: -
cdr3_nt: TGTGCCAGCAGTTACCCCCAGGAGTCCTACGAGCAGTACTTC
cdr3_aa: CASSYPQESYEQYF

cdr3_length: 12
j_call: TRBJ1-2
v_call: TRBV28
clone_size: few
d_call: -
cdr3_nt: TGTGCCAGCAGTTTACAGGGCTATGGCTACACCTTC
cdr3_aa: CASSLQGYGYTF

cdr3_length: 15
j_call: TRBJ2-7
v_call: TRBV4-3
clone_size: -
d_call: -
cdr3_nt: TGCGCCAGCAGCCGGGTCAGGGGAGGCTCCTACGAGCAGTACTTC
cdr3_aa: CASSRVRGGSYEQYF

cdr3_length: 15
j_call: TRBJ2-3
v_call: TRBV4-1
clone_size: -
d_call: TRBD1
cdr3_nt: TGCGCCAGCAGCCAGACAGGGTTTCCCACAGATACGCAGTATTTT
cdr3_aa: CASSQTGFPTDTQYF

cdr3_length: 13
j_call: TRBJ1-5
v_call: TRBV7-8
clone_size: -
d_call: -
cdr3_nt: TGTGCCAGCAGTCAAGATAGCAATCAGCCCCAGCATTTT
cdr3_aa: CASSQDSNQPQHF

cdr3_length: 14
j_call: TRBJ1-6
v_call: TRBV6-6
clone_size: -
d_call: TRBD1
cdr3_nt: TGTGCCAGCAGGGCAGGGACAGGGGGTTCACCCCTCCACTTT
cdr3_aa: CASRAGTGGSPLHF

cdr3_length: 16
j_call: TRBJ2-1
v_call: TRBV11-3
clone_size: -
d_call: TRBD2
cdr3_nt: TGTGCCAGCAGCCAGAGGACTAGCGGGGGGGCAGGTGAGCAGTTCTTC
cdr3_aa: CASSQRTSGGAGEQFF

cdr3_length: 15
j_call: TRBJ1-3
v_call: TRBV6-6
clone_size: -
d_call: -
cdr3_nt: TGTGCCAGCAGAGGCCTAGAATACTCTGGAAACACCATATATTTT
cdr3_aa: CASRGLEYSGNTIYF

cdr3_length: 15
j_call: TRBJ1-2
v_call: TRBV16
clone_size: -
d_call: -
cdr3_nt: TGTGCCAGCAGCCCCACTGTTCTTGGGGGCTGGGGCTACACCTTC
cdr3_aa: CASSPTVLGGWGYTF

cdr3_length: 11
j_call: TRBJ2-3
v_call: TRBV7-2
clone_size: -
d_call: -
cdr3_nt: TGTGCCAGCACCCCGGGCGGGACGCAGTATTTT
cdr3_aa: CASTPGGTQYF

cdr3_length: 17
j_call: TRBJ2-2
v_call: TRBV5-1
clone_size: -
d_call: -
cdr3_nt: TGCGCCAGCAGGCCTTATACGTCAGTCGGGAGCACCGGGGAGCTGTTTTTT
cdr3_aa: CASRPYTSVGSTGELFF

cdr3_length: 14
j_call: TRBJ1-4
v_call: TRBV7-8
clone_size: many
d_call: -
cdr3_nt: TGTGCCAGCAGCCCGGGCATCCATAATGAAAAACTGTTTTTT
cdr3_aa: CASSPGIHNEKLFF